The 20 T cell receptor beta chains reported below all come from one sample, sequenced in a study of cytomegalovirus exposure and HLA in healthy donors. The PCR contained 60 Vbeta and 13 Jbeta primers. Data came from immunoSEQ multiplex PCR; TCRdb stores just in-frame clones and leaves some out. Recorded for this sample: some 75,000 clones. Sequenced material: PBMCs. The receptors were sampled from a boy aged 10-17 years in good health and CMV-seronegative.

The chain has TRBV25-1 and TRBJ1-4; 7 bases are shared with TRBD1. V was pared by 7 bases and J by 4 bases, with 12 bases of the junction left unmatched. The CDR3 has 16 amino acids. Germline assignment: CDR1 MGHDK and CDR2 SYGVNS. CDR3 residues: CASTPKGADLNEKLFF. The CDR3 region has the DNA TGTGCCAGCACCCCAAAGGGGGCAGACCTTAATGAAAAACTGTTTTTT. Using reference TRBV25-1 and TRBJ1-4 for the parts outside the CDR3, the full variable domain is EADIYQTPRYLVIGTGKKITLECSQTMGHDKMYWYQQDPGMELHLIHYSYGVNSTEKGDLSSESTVSRIRTEHFPLTLESARPSHTSQYLCASTPKGADLNEKLFFGSGTQLSVL.

V and J are TRBV5-1 and TRBJ1-2; the D gene is possibly TRBD1 (6 bases). The CDR3 is 13 residues long. From germline, CDR1 is SGHRS and CDR2 YFSETQ. V lost 0 bases, J lost 5 bases, and 8 bases lay in between. The CDR3 sequence is CASSLDGQYGYTF. The CDR3 region has the DNA TGCGCCAGCAGCTTGGATGGACAGTATGGCTACACCTTC. Variable domain in full (rest from reference TRBV5-1 and TRBJ1-2): KAGVTQTPRYLIKTRGQQVTLSCSPISGHRSVSWYQQTPGQGLQFLFEYFSETQRNKGNFPGRFSGRQFSNSRSEMNVSTLELGDSALYLCASSLDGQYGYTFGSGTRLTVV.

The rearrangement uses TRBV14 and TRBJ2-5, with unresolved D. The V gene's germline CDR1 is SGHDN and CDR2 FVKESK. The CDR3 totals 12 residues. V was clipped by 3 bases and J by 2 bases, with 4 bases between them. CDR3 sequence (DNA): TGTGCCAGCAGCCACTATCAAGAGACCCAGTACTTC. Translated: CASSHYQETQYF.

This chain connects TRBV6-5 to TRBJ2-1, with D unclear. From germline, CDR1 is MNHEY and CDR2 SVGAGI. Trimming removed 0 bases from V and 8 bases from J, with 11 bases in between. This CDR3 comprises 14 residues. Here the CDR3 DNA reads TGTGCCAGCAGTTACTCGCCCAGTCCCCATGAGCAGTTCTTC. This encodes CASSYSPSPHEQFF.

With regard to this clone: Its ends do not fully match the called genes, so a read error is possible. V is TRBV30 and J is TRBJ2-1, with a possible D match to TRBD2 (9 bases). This CDR3 is built from 15 residues. The germline CDR1 and CDR2 sequences are GTSNPN and SVGIG (reference sequence). The CDR3 reads CAGRQGRGGRDEQFF. DNA of the CDR3: TGTGCCGGGAGACAGGGGCGGGGGGGCCGGGATGAGCAGTTCTTC.

In DNA form, the CDR3 reads TGTGCCAGCAGCCAAGGGACAGGGGGCGCCTACGAGCAGTACTTC. Protein: CASSQGTGGAYEQYF. V usage is TRBV4-2 and J usage is TRBJ2-7; TRBD1 matches 11 bases. CDR1 and CDR2 from the germline V gene are LGHNA and YNFKEQ. With 1 base clipped from V and 2 bases from J, the junction kept 1 base outside the gene matches. The CDR3 has 15 residues.

The genes are TRBV27 and TRBJ1-5; D gene ambiguous. V was trimmed by 3 bases and J by 2 bases, leaving 11 bases between them. CDR3 size: 15 residues. Germline assignment: CDR1 MNHEY and CDR2 SMNVEV (reference sequence). The CDR3 DNA sequence: TGTGCCAGCAGTTTGACGACTCAAGGCAATCAGCCCCAGCATTTT. It codes for CASSLTTQGNQPQHF.

This chain links TRBV4-3 with TRBJ2-7; D uncertain. This CDR3 spans 16 amino acids. Germline loops: CDR1 LGHNA, CDR2 YSLEER. V lost 0 bases and J 3 bases, leaving 15 bases between the germline ends. The DNA of the CDR3 is TGCGCCAGCAGCCAAGATTACTTGGCGGTAAGCTACGAGCAGTACTTC. Encoded protein: CASSQDYLAVSYEQYF.

This chain uses TRBV25-1 with TRBJ2-3; D may be TRBD1 (6 bases). This CDR3 has 13 amino acids. The germline V gene has CDR1 MGHDK and CDR2 SYGVNS. With 1 base removed from V and 8 bases from J, the gap between germline ends came to 10 bases. The CDR3 region has the DNA TGTGCCAGCAGTGAATCCGGACAGTTTACGCAGTATTTT. It encodes CASSESGQFTQYF.

The rearrangement uses TRBV19 and TRBJ2-5, with D possibly matching TRBD2 (6 bases). V lost 2 bases to trimming and J lost 5 bases, with 18 bases between them. The CDR3 loop spans 16 amino acids. Germline V gene data show CDR1 as LNHDA and CDR2 as SQIVND (reference sequence). CDR3 nucleotides: TGTGCCAGTAGTATATCTCCTAGCGCGAGGGTGGAGACCCAGTACTTC. Its translation is CASSISPSARVETQYF.

This chain joins TRBV19 and TRBJ1-1; tentatively, D is TRBD1 (5 bases). The CDR3 runs 14 residues. Germline loops: CDR1 LNHDA, CDR2 SQIVND (reference sequence). Trimming stripped 3 bases from V and 4 bases from J, with 12 bases between. This chain's CDR3 is CASSIQGAVTEAFF. DNA for the CDR3: TGTGCCAGTAGTATCCAAGGGGCTGTCACTGAAGCTTTCTTT.

This chain joins TRBV11-2 and TRBJ2-7; D gene ambiguous. Trimming pared 2 bases from V and 4 bases from J, leaving 9 bases between. CDR1 and CDR2 (germline): SGHAT, FQNNGV. CDR3 size: 13 residues. This CDR3 is CASSLSDVYEQYF. The CDR3 nucleotides are TGTGCCAGCAGCTTAAGCGACGTGTACGAGCAGTACTTC. The full variable domain, completed using reference TRBV11-2 and TRBJ2-7, is EAGVAQSPRYKIIEKRQSVAFWCNPISGHATLYWYQQILGQGPKLLIQFQNNGVVDDSQLPKDRFSAERLKGVDSTLKIQPAKLEDSAVYLCASSLSDVYEQYFGPGTRLTVT.

The V call is TRBV12-2, the J call TRBJ1-2; the listed D gene, TRBD1, was not tested against the DNA. TRBV12-2 is assigned pseudogene status. The CDR3 has 17 residues. The CDR3 loop is CASRLVFPGQGACGYTF. The CDR3 bases are TGTGCAAGTCGCTTAGTCTTTCCGGGACAGGGGGCTTGTGGCTACACCTTC.

This sequence joins TRBV6-6 and TRBJ2-1, with 10 bases aligning to TRBD2. Germline lookup yields CDR1 MNHNY and CDR2 SVGAGI (reference sequence). V lost 2 bases, J lost 7 bases, and 5 bases stayed unmatched. The CDR3 is 15 amino acids. CDR3 in DNA: TGTGCCAGCAGTTACGAGCGGGGGGGCCTTAATGAGCAGTTCTTC. Translated: CASSYERGGLNEQFF.

The genes are TRBV25-1 and TRBJ2-2; TRBD2 might be the D (5 bases). V lost 3 bases to trimming and J lost 7 bases, with 12 bases between them. The germline CDR1 and CDR2 sequences are MGHDK and SYGVNS. This CDR3 is 14 amino acids long. DNA for the CDR3: TGTGCCAGCAGTGACTGGGCGGGTAGCGGGGAGCTGTTTTTT. It codes for CASSDWAGSGELFF.

The CDR3 DNA is TGTGCCAGCGGGGCTCGGGCAGATTACGAGCAGTACTTC. This gives the protein CASGARADYEQYF. The gene calls are TRBV7-8 and TRBJ2-7; TRBD1 is a possible D gene (5 bases). This CDR3 comprises 13 residues. Trimming took 8 bases from V and 4 from J, leaving 15 bases between them. Per germline, CDR1 SGHVS and CDR2 FQNEAQ.

The rearrangement uses TRBV19 and TRBJ1-4; 8 bases match TRBD1. The V segment lost 9 bases and the J segment 6 bases; nucleotides outside the gene matches: 9. The CDR3 runs to 14 residues. Per the germline V gene, CDR1 is LNHDA and CDR2 is SQIVND (reference sequence). As DNA, the CDR3 is TGTGCCAGCTCTTTCGACAGGGGATATGAAAAACTGTTTTTT. It specifies CASSFDRGYEKLFF.

The chain has TRBV18 and TRBJ1-1; perhaps TRBD1 as D (5 bases). Germline V CDR1 and CDR2: KGHSH, LQKENI. This CDR3 region has 17 residues. Trimming shortened V by 1 base and J by 1 base, and 16 bases separated the two germline ends. The CDR3 reads CASSPLGGFDGNTEAFF. The CDR3 DNA is TGTGCCAGCTCACCACTCGGGGGGTTCGACGGGAACACTGAAGCTTTCTTT. The variable domain in full, with the rest retrieved from reference TRBV18 and TRBJ1-1, is NAGVMQNPRHLVRRRGQEARLRCSPMKGHSHVYWYRQLPEEGLKFMVYLQKENIIDESGMPKERFSAEFPKEGPSILRIQQVVRGDSAAYFCASSPLGGFDGNTEAFFGQGTRLTVV.

The gene calls are TRBV25-1 and TRBJ2-1; 7 nucleotides agree with TRBD2. The germline gives CDR1 MGHDK, CDR2 SYGVNS. The V segment lost 8 bases and the J segment 0 bases; nucleotides outside the gene matches: 4. The CDR3 is 14 residues long. The CDR3 nucleotides read TGTGCCAGCCTCAGCGGGGCCTCCTACAATGAGCAGTTCTTC. Translation gives CASLSGASYNEQFF.

The rearrangement uses TRBV29-1 and TRBJ1-1; D might be TRBD1 (5 bases). Trimming removed 6 bases from V and 0 bases from J, with 20 bases in between. The CDR3 has 16 amino acids. Germline CDR1 and CDR2: SQVTM and ANQGSEA. DNA for the CDR3: TGCAGCGTCGAGGCGGTGGGGCAGGTGCTGAACACTGAAGCTTTCTTT. Protein product: CSVEAVGQVLNTEAFF.